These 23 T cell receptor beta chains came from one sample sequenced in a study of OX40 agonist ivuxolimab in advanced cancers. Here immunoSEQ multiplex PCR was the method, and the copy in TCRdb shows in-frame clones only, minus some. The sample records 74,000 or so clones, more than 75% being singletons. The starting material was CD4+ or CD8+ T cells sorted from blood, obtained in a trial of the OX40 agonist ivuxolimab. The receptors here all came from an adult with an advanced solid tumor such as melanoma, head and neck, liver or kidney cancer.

This chain's CDR3 is CASSLQGLAGGEQYF. The DNA for the CDR3 is TGTGCCAGCAGCTTGCAGGGACTAGCGGGGGGAGAGCAGTACTTC. This rearrangement joins TRBV5-4 to TRBJ2-7, with 15 bases lining up with TRBD2. The germline V gene encodes CDR1 SGHNT and CDR2 YYREEE (reference sequence). The CDR3 length is 15 residues. With V trimmed by 1 base and J by 7 bases, 3 bases remained unmatched. Full variable domain (remainder filled in from reference TRBV5-4 and TRBJ2-7): ETGVTQSPTHLIKTRGQQVTLRCSSQSGHNTVSWYQQALGQGPQFIFQYYREEENGRGNFPPRFSGLQFPNYSSELNVNALELDDSALYLCASSLQGLAGGEQYFGPGTRLTVT.

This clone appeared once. DNA for the CDR3: TGCGCCAGCAGCTTGTCAGATACGCAGTATTTT. It codes for CASSLSDTQYF. The chain couples TRBV5-1 to TRBJ2-3; D is unclear. V lost 1 base, J lost 4 bases, and 1 base lay in between. Germline V gene lookup returns CDR1 SGHRS and CDR2 YFSETQ. This CDR3 region has 11 residues.

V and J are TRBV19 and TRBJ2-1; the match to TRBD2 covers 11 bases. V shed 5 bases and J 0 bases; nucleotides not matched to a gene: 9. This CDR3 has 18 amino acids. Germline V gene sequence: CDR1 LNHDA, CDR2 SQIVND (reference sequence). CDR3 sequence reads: CASSPLGLAENSYNEQFF. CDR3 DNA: TGTGCCAGTAGTCCCTTGGGACTAGCGGAAAACTCCTACAATGAGCAGTTCTTC.

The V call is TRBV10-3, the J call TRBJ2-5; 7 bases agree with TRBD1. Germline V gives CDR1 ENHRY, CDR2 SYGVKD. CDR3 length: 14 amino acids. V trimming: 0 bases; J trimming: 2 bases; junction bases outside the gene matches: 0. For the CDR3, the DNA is TGTGCCATCAGTGAGTCGGGACAGCAAGAGACCCAGTACTTC. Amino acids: CAISESGQQETQYF.

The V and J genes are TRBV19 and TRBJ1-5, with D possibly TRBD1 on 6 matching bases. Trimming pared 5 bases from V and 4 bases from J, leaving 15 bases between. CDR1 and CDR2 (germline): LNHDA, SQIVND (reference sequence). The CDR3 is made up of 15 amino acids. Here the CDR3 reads CASSSSGTLNQPQHF. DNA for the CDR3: TGTGCCAGTAGTTCTTCCGGGACATTGAATCAGCCCCAGCATTTT. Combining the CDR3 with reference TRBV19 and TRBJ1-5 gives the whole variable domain DGGITQSPKYLFRKEGQNVTLSCEQNLNHDAMYWYRQDPGQGLRLIYYSQIVNDFQKGDIAEGYSVSREKKESFPLTVTSAQKNPTAFYLCASSSSGTLNQPQHFGDGTRLSIL.

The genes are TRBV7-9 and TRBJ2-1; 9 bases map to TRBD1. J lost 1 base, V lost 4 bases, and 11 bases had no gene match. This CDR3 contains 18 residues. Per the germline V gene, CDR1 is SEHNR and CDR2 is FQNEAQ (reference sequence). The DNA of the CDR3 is TGTGCCAGCAGCTACAACCCGGGACAGGGAATTTCCTACAATGAGCAGTTCTTC. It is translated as CASSYNPGQGISYNEQFF.

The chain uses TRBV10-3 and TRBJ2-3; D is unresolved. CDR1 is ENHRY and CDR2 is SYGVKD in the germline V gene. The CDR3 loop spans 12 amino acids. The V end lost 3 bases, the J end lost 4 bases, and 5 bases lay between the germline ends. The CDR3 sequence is CAISESPDTQYF. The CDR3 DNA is TGTGCCATCAGTGAATCCCCAGATACGCAGTATTTT.

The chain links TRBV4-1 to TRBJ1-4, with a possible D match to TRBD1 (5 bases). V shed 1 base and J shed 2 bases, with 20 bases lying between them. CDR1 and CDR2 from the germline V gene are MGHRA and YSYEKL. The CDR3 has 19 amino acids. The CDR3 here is CASSQGEGLGNSTNEKLFF. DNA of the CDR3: TGCGCCAGCAGCCAAGGCGAGGGGTTAGGTAATTCTACTAATGAAAAACTGTTTTTT.

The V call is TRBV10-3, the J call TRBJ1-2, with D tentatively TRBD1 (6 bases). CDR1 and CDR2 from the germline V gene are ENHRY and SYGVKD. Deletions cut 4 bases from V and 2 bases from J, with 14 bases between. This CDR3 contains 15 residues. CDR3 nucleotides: TGTGCCATCAGTGGCGGGTCAGGGGCAAACTATGGCTACACCTTC. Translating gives CAISGGSGANYGYTF.

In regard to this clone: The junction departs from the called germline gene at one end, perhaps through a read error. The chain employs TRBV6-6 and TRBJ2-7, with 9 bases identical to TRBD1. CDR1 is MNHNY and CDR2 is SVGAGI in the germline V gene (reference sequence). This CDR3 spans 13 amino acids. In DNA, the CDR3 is TGTGCCAGCAGTTACTTCAGCCCGGGACAGGGATTATTC. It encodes CASSYFSPGQGLF.

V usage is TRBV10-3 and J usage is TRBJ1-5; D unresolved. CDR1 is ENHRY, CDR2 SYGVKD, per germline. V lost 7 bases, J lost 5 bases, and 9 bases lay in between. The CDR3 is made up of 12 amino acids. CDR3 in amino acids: CAINRTHQPQHF. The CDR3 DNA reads TGTGCCATCAACCGGACCCATCAGCCCCAGCATTTT.

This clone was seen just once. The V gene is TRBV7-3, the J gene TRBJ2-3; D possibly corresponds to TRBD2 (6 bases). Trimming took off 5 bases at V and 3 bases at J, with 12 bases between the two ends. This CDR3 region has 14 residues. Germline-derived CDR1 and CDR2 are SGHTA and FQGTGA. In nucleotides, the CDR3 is TGTGCCAGCAGCGTCCTCGGGGGAACAGATACGCAGTATTTT. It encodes CASSVLGGTDTQYF.

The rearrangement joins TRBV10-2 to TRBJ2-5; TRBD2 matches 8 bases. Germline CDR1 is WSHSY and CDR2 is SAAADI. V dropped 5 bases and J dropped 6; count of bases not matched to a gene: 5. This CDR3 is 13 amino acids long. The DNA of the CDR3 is TGCGCCAGCAGTTTAGCGGGACGACAGACCCAGTACTTC. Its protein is CASSLAGRQTQYF.

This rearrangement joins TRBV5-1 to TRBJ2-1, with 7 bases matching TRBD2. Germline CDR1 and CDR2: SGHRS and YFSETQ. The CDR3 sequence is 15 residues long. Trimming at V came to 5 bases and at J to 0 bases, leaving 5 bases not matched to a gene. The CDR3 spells CASSKAGLSYNEQFF. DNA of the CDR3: TGCGCCAGCAGTAAAGCGGGGCTCTCCTACAATGAGCAGTTCTTC.

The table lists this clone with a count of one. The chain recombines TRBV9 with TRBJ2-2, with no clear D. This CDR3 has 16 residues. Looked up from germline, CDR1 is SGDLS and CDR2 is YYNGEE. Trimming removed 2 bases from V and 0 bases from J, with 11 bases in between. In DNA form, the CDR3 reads TGTGCCAGCAGCGTTTCCGGCCAGACGAACACCGGGGAGCTGTTTTTT. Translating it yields CASSVSGQTNTGELFF.

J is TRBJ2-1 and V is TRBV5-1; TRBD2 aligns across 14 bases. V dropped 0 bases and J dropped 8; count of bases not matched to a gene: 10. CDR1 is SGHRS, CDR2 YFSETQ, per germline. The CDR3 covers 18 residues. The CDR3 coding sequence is TGCGCCAGCAGCTTGGTTTTAAGACTAGCGGGAGGGCCCCATGAGCAGTTCTTC. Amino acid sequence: CASSLVLRLAGGPHEQFF.

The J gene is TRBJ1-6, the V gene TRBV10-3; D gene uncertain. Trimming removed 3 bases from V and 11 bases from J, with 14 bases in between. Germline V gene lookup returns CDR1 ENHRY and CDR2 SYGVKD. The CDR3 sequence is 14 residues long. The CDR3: CAISEGMGVAPLHF. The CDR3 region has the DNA TGTGCCATCAGTGAAGGGATGGGAGTAGCACCCCTCCACTTT.

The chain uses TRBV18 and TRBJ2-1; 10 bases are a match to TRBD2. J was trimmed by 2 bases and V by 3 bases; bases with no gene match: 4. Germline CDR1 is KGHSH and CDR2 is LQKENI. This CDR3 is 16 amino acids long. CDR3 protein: CASSPSSGGTYNEQFF. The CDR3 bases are TGTGCCAGCTCACCGTCTAGCGGGGGTACCTACAATGAGCAGTTCTTC.

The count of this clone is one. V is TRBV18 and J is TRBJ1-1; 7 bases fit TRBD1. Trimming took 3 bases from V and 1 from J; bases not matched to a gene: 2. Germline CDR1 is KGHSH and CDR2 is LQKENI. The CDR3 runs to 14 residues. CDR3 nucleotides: TGTGCCAGCTCACCTCGACAGGGGAACACTGAAGCTTTCTTT. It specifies CASSPRQGNTEAFF.

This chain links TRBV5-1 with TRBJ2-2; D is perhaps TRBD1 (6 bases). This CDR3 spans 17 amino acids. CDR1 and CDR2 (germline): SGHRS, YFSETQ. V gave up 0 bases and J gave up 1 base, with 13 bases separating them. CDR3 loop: CASSLVLSGQNTGELFF. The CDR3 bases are TGCGCCAGCAGCTTGGTCTTATCGGGACAGAACACCGGGGAGCTGTTTTTT.

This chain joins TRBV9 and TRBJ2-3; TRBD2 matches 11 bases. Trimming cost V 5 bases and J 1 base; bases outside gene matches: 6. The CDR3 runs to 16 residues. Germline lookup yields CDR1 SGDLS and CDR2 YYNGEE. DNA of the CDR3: TGTGCCAGCAGTCAACCGGGACTAGCGGGCACAGATACGCAGTATTTT. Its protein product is CASSQPGLAGTDTQYF.

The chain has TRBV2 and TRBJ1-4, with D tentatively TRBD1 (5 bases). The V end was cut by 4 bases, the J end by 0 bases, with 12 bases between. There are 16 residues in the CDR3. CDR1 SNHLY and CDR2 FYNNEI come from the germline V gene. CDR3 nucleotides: TGTGCCAGCAGTGGACAGAACATTGCAACTAATGAAAAACTGTTTTTT. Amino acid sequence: CASSGQNIATNEKLFF.

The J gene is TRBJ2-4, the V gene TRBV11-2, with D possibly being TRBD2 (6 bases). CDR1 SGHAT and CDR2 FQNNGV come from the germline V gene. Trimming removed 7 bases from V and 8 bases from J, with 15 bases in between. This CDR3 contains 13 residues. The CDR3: CASTLSGTDIQYF. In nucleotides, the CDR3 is TGTGCCAGCACCCTGTCAGGGACTGACATTCAGTACTTC.